The text below deals with one TCR beta chain. Its antigen has not been determined. No quality values exist for individual bases; no much larger clone is one base distant. Thawed unstimulated PBMCs were stained for CD3, CD4 and CD8 and FACS-sorted into CD3+CD4+ and CD3+CD8+ populations. Each of the 8 studied subjects was randomized to immunosuppression withdrawal. The Qiagen DNeasy Blood and Tissue Kit was used for isolation of genomic DNA. High-throughput TCRbeta CDR3 sequencing of frozen genomic DNA was performed by immunoSEQ, including PCR amplification, mapping, bias correction and internal controls. From the authors' description of their analysis: Only productive rearrangements were retained, and each unique TCRbeta sequence was defined by its CDR3 nucleotide sequence together with its V and J gene. For classification of a sequence as donor-reactive, at least 5-fold expansion in CFSE-low cells relative to unstimulated pre-transplant cells and a frequency of at least 0.01% were required. To ensure at least 90% detection power, minimum frequency thresholds were set for each subject based on that subject's lowest-template unstimulated sample. Repertoire turnover was measured by Jensen-Shannon divergence between the top 1000 TCRbeta sequences post- and pre-transplant. Two-sided Fisher's exact tests were used to test for changes in the detection of donor-reactive sequences. Entries here come from immuneACCESS through TCRdb and include only in-frame sequences with V and J called. Some clones fail to appear in such tables; in the studies checked, an unresolved V gene covers under half of the shortfall, and the cause of the remainder is unknown. The V and J calls and clone size were taken over from that table, and D and trimming were inferred from the DNA. The table for this sample lists about 45,000 clones; approximately 86% of them were counted only once. Approximately 2.7% of the sample is held by the ten biggest clonotypes.

The data were taken from a study of T cell clones after liver transplantation (dated by TCRdb to about 2019). With regard to the full study: The samples were obtained from ITN030ST, a randomized trial that attempted immunosuppression withdrawal within 2 years after liver transplantation. Three of the eight recipients were HCV-positive; the others were transplanted for non-autoimmune, non-viral indications. As an antigen-independent comparator for donor-reactive sequences, third party-reactive TCRbeta sequences were also identified from pre-transplant MLRs. Blood samples were collected pre-transplant, pre-randomization before withdrawal, and post-randomization after either complete withdrawal or failed withdrawal. The subjects received no induction therapy and were kept on standard immunosuppression until randomization at 12-24 months post-transplant. Tolerance was defined as complete withdrawal of immunosuppression for at least one year without a rise in liver enzymes beyond twice the upper limit of normal. After a pre-transplant mixed lymphocyte reaction, TCRbeta sequencing was used to pinpoint donor-reactive T cell clones, which were subsequently tracked in post-transplant blood. Of the 8 liver transplant recipients making up the studied cohort, 3 were classified as tolerant and 5 as non-tolerant. Paper-wide results and their limitations: In two subjects, low numbers of available donor cells limited the measurable donor-reactive repertoire. A greater decline was seen for donor-reactive sequences than for third party-reactive sequences, suggesting partial antigen-specific deletion unrelated to withdrawal success. In most of the 8 subjects, regardless of tolerance or HCV status, circulating donor-reactive CD4 TCRbeta sequences dropped significantly post-transplant. Because of small, heterogeneous patient numbers and non-standardized post-transplant time points, the conclusions were only preliminary. Since no allograft tissue specimens were available, donor-reactive T cells may have migrated into the graft instead of being deleted. When repertoire turnover was accounted for, significantly reduced detection of donor-reactive sequences was found in 7 of 8 subjects for CD4 and in 8 of 8 subjects for CD8.

CDR1 and CDR2 are read off the germline V gene as MNHNS and SASEGT. The CDR3 sequence holds 14 residues, the cysteine and phenylalanine included. Only the CDR3 region is kept as DNA, spanning 42 bases read in frame from base 1. V is pared back by 5 bases and J by 0 bases, with 8 bases lying between the germline termini. The sequence was obtained from a human patient who received a liver transplant. After a transplant, some of the T cells may come from the graft donor. The input for sequencing was CD4+ T cells from blood, taken 24 months after liver transplant. The sequence is built from TRBV6-1 and TRBJ1-3, with no confident D gene call. The CDR3 sequence is CASSQTHSGNTIYF. The DNA sequence reads TGTGCCAGCAGTCAAACCCACTCTGGAAACACCATATATTTT.